These 28 T cell receptor beta chains came from one sample sequenced in a study of PD-1 blockade in classical Hodgkin lymphoma. Only in-frame clones appear in the TCRdb table, and some are missing; sequencing was by immunoSEQ multiplex PCR. The profile shows 5,500 to 7,000 clones, approximately 86% of them singletons. Time point in this sample: cycle 4 day 1 (C4D1), after about 6 weeks of nivolumab. In every patient, relapse followed autologous stem cell transplantation, while exposure to brentuximab vedotin differed. Sequences were derived from peripheral blood mononuclear cells (PBMCs), sampled before the fourth cycle of nivolumab. These receptors came from a human donor with classical Hodgkin lymphoma.

The chain couples TRBV11-3 to TRBJ1-2; 8 nucleotides align to TRBD1. Trimming removed 6 bases from V and 4 bases from J; junction bases left unmatched: 13. This CDR3 is 16 amino acids long. Germline-derived CDR1 and CDR2 are SGHNT and YENEEA. The CDR3 protein is CASRDSRGQLGYGYTF. CDR3 DNA sequence: TGTGCCAGCAGGGATTCCAGGGGGCAGTTAGGCTATGGCTACACCTTC.

The chain links TRBV27 to TRBJ2-2; D is possibly TRBD1 (6 bases). The CDR3 extends over 17 amino acids. Germline V CDR1 and CDR2: MNHEY, SMNVEV (reference sequence). The ends were cut back, 5 bases at V and 8 bases at J, with 24 bases in the middle. The CDR3 protein is CASSIYGGTGIPGELFF. The CDR3 bases are TGTGCCAGCAGTATTTATGGGGGCACGGGAATCCCGGGGGAGCTGTTTTTT.

The chain combines TRBV5-4 with TRBJ1-2; possible D gene TRBD1, 5 bases. This CDR3 has 14 residues. Germline V gene data show CDR1 as SGHNT and CDR2 as YYREEE (reference sequence). V dropped 4 bases and J dropped 6 bases, with 16 bases sitting between them. The CDR3 here is CASSPWDRPNGYTF. DNA for the CDR3: TGTGCCAGCAGCCCTTGGGACCGGCCAAATGGCTACACCTTC.

The chain couples TRBV7-9 to TRBJ1-2; 8 positions match TRBD1. J lost 5 bases, V lost 3 bases, and 2 bases had no gene match. This CDR3 spans 13 amino acids. The germline CDR1 and CDR2 sequences are SEHNR and FQNEAQ (reference sequence). The CDR3: CASSLDREYGYTF. The DNA of the CDR3 is TGTGCCAGCAGCTTGGACAGGGAATATGGCTACACCTTC.

This chain joins TRBV7-2 and TRBJ1-5; possible D gene TRBD1, 6 bases. V lost 3 bases and J 8 bases, leaving 11 bases between the germline ends. In germline, CDR1 is SGHTA, CDR2 FQGNSA. This CDR3 is built from 13 residues. CDR3 in amino acids: CASSLGHREPQHF. The CDR3 nucleotides read TGTGCCAGCAGCTTGGGACATAGAGAGCCCCAGCATTTT. The full variable domain, its missing parts supplied by reference TRBV7-2 and TRBJ1-5, is GAGVSQSPSNKVTEKGKDVELRCDPISGHTALYWYRQSLGQGLEFLIYFQGNSAPDKSGLPSDRFSAERTGGSVSTLTIQRTQQEDSAVYLCASSLGHREPQHFGDGTRLSIL.

The count of this clone is one. The chain couples TRBV6-5 to TRBJ1-4; possible D gene TRBD1, 5 bases. CDR3 length: 13 residues. V was clipped by 7 bases and J by 6 bases, with 12 bases between them. The germline V gene encodes CDR1 MNHEY and CDR2 SVGAGI. As DNA, the CDR3 is TGTGCCAGCAAAGGGTGGGGGGATGAAAAACTGTTTTTT. This gives the protein CASKGWGDEKLFF.

This sequence joins TRBV5-1 and TRBJ2-2, with a tentative D call TRBD1 (6 bases). Germline V gene sequence: CDR1 SGHRS, CDR2 YFSETQ. V gave up 6 bases and J gave up 2 bases, with 11 bases separating them. The CDR3 runs to 14 residues. CDR3 region: CASIDRINTGELFF. For the CDR3, the DNA is TGCGCCAGCATTGACAGGATAAACACCGGGGAGCTGTTTTTT.

The rearrangement uses TRBV6-6 and TRBJ1-3; D is possibly TRBD1 (5 bases). The V gene lost 4 bases and the J gene lost 0 bases, with 10 bases spanning the gap. This CDR3 has 15 residues. The germline V gene has CDR1 MNHNY and CDR2 SVGAGI (reference sequence). The CDR3 is CASSLGRISGNTIYF. The DNA for the CDR3 is TGTGCCAGCAGTTTGGGACGGATCTCTGGAAACACCATATATTTT.

The chain joins TRBV7-9 to TRBJ1-5; TRBD1 is a possible D gene (6 bases). Germline-derived CDR1 and CDR2 are SEHNR and FQNEAQ (reference sequence). The CDR3 runs to 19 residues. V lost 1 base and J 0 bases, leaving 19 bases between the germline ends. CDR3 residues: CASSLGILRDKYSNQPQHF. The CDR3 nucleotides read TGTGCCAGCAGCTTAGGGATACTCCGGGACAAGTATAGCAATCAGCCCCAGCATTTT.

As regards this clone: Distinct nucleotide sequences in the sample also encode this CDR3. The genes are TRBV5-1 and TRBJ2-1; TRBD2 agrees at 9 bases. The CDR3 is 15 amino acids. V trimming: 4 bases; J trimming: 10 bases; junction bases outside the gene matches: 12. From germline, CDR1 is SGHRS and CDR2 YFSETQ. The CDR3 region has the DNA TGCGCCAGCAGCCTCCTCGCGGGGGGGCTCGGGGAGCAGTTCTTC. Encoded protein: CASSLLAGGLGEQFF.

This rearrangement joins TRBV4-1 to TRBJ2-3; D call uncertain. Germline V gene lookup returns CDR1 MGHRA and CDR2 YSYEKL. Trimming took 5 bases from V and 0 from J, leaving 12 bases between them. The CDR3 has 15 amino acids. CDR3 protein: CASSFLGLSTDTQYF. The CDR3 bases are TGCGCCAGCAGCTTTCTAGGGTTAAGCACAGATACGCAGTATTTT.

As for this clone: One end of the junction varies from germline; a read error may be responsible. The chain recombines TRBV7-7 with TRBJ2-5; 7 bases align to TRBD2. The CDR3 runs to 14 residues. Germline V gene lookup returns CDR1 SSHAT and CDR2 FNYEAQ (reference sequence). CDR3 in amino acids: CASSLGGGQETQYF. The CDR3 DNA reads TGTGCTAGCAGCTTAGGCGGGGGCCAAGAGACCCAGTACTTC.

This chain joins TRBV19 and TRBJ2-1; a weak D match, TRBD1 (5 bases). The CDR3 has 19 amino acids. Trimming stripped 1 base from V and 1 base from J, with 20 bases between. Per the germline V gene, CDR1 is LNHDA and CDR2 is SQIVND (reference sequence). The CDR3 DNA follows: TGTGCCAGTAGTATAGGGTGGGTTGGGGCAGCCTTATCCTACAATGAGCAGTTCTTC. Translation: CASSIGWVGAALSYNEQFF.

The chain joins TRBV6-1 to TRBJ1-2; D gene ambiguous. Between the trimmed V and J ends, which lost 2 bases and 2 bases, there was a span of 9 bases. This CDR3 has 14 amino acids. From germline, CDR1 is MNHNS and CDR2 SASEGT. CDR3 sequence reads: CASSEHHGNYGYTF. The DNA for the CDR3 is TGTGCCAGCAGTGAACATCATGGGAACTATGGCTACACCTTC.

The V call is TRBV10-3, the J call TRBJ2-7; D is possibly TRBD1 or TRBD2 (6 bases each). The CDR3 runs 17 residues. The V gene's germline CDR1 is ENHRY and CDR2 SYGVKD. The CDR3 coding sequence is TGTGCCAGCAGTTGGGGGGCCCCAGGGACCGCAAACTACGAGCAGTACGTC. This encodes CASSWGAPGTANYEQYV.

Turning to this clone: Additional DNA sequences in this sample encode the identical CDR3. The chain recombines TRBV19 with TRBJ2-6, with D tentatively TRBD2 (8 bases). V gave up 8 bases and J gave up 0 bases, with 26 bases separating them. Germline assignment: CDR1 LNHDA and CDR2 SQIVND (reference sequence). The CDR3 is 20 residues long. This chain's CDR3 is CASREGQSVWASSGANVLTF. The CDR3 nucleotides read TGTGCCAGTCGGGAGGGACAGAGCGTGTGGGCCAGCTCTGGGGCCAACGTCCTGACTTTC.

In its sample, this clone was seen once. The chain joins TRBV18 to TRBJ1-5; no clear D gene. V shed 1 base and J shed 2 bases, with 9 bases lying between them. Germline V gene data show CDR1 as KGHSH and CDR2 as LQKENI. This CDR3 spans 15 amino acids. CDR3 protein: CASSPRGLGNQPQHF. The CDR3, as DNA: TGTGCCAGCTCACCACGAGGGCTGGGCAATCAGCCCCAGCATTTT.

V and J are TRBV7-8 and TRBJ2-7; the D gene is possibly TRBD1 (5 bases). Germline V CDR1 and CDR2: SGHVS, FQNEAQ. This CDR3 has 13 residues. V lost 3 bases to trimming and J lost 5 bases, with 11 bases between them. Here the CDR3 reads CASSFRQGHEQYV. In DNA form, the CDR3 reads TGTGCCAGCAGCTTTAGGCAGGGCCACGAGCAGTACGTC.

The V and J genes are TRBV5-1 and TRBJ1-2, with D possibly being TRBD1 (6 bases). V was clipped by 5 bases and J by 8 bases, with 22 bases between them. The CDR3 is 15 residues long. CDR1 and CDR2 from the germline V gene are SGHRS and YFSETQ. This CDR3 reads CASRTLPGAQGGYTF. DNA of the CDR3: TGCGCCAGCAGAACTCTCCCGGGGGCGCAGGGGGGCTACACCTTC.

The table lists this clone with a count of one. The chain carries TRBV12-5 and TRBJ2-1; the match to TRBD2 covers 10 bases. CDR3 length: 16 amino acids. V shed 4 bases and J 4 bases; nucleotides not matched to a gene: 7. Germline values: CDR1 LGHNT, CDR2 FRNRAP. The CDR3 is CASGSGVSGRYNEQFF. CDR3 nucleotides: TGTGCTAGTGGTTCGGGGGTTAGCGGGAGGTACAATGAGCAGTTCTTC. The full variable domain, its missing parts supplied by reference TRBV12-5 and TRBJ2-1, is DARVTQTPRHKVTEMGQEVTMRCQPILGHNTVFWYRQTMMQGLELLAYFRNRAPLDDSGMPKDRFSAEMPDATLATLKIQPSEPRDSAVYFCASGSGVSGRYNEQFFGPGTRLTVL.

The rearrangement uses TRBV11-2 and TRBJ1-6, with 7 positions matching TRBD1. J was trimmed by 8 bases and V by 1 base; bases with no gene match: 14. Germline lookup yields CDR1 SGHAT and CDR2 FQNNGV. The CDR3 has 18 residues. Here the CDR3 DNA reads TGTGCCAGCAGCTTAGCTTTTAACAGGGGAGAGGGACATTCACCCCTCCACTTT. This encodes CASSLAFNRGEGHSPLHF.

The rearrangement links TRBV6-1 to TRBJ2-7, with D possibly being TRBD1 (5 bases). The V end was cut by 6 bases, the J end by 9 bases, with 21 bases between. CDR3 length: 14 residues. Germline V lookup: CDR1 MNHNS, CDR2 SASEGT. CDR3 nucleotide sequence: TGTGCCAGCAGCGACCCGACAGTCGCCTTGTCGCAGTACGTC. The encoded protein is CASSDPTVALSQYV.

The chain employs TRBV9 and TRBJ2-3; 12 nucleotides agree with TRBD1. The CDR3 sequence is 17 residues long. Looked up from germline, CDR1 is SGDLS and CDR2 is YYNGEE. Unmatched junction bases numbered 6, after V lost 4 bases and J lost 0 bases. The CDR3 protein is CASSIPGQGASTDTQYF. CDR3 nucleotides: TGTGCCAGCAGCATACCGGGACAGGGGGCTAGCACAGATACGCAGTATTTT.

The genes are TRBV18 and TRBJ1-2; D unclear. CDR3 length: 14 amino acids. Germline loops: CDR1 KGHSH, CDR2 LQKENI. V was clipped by 4 bases and J by 4 bases, with 13 bases between them. In DNA, the CDR3 is TGTGCCAGCTCACTTTCCAGGCCCTCCTATGGCTACACCTTC. As protein: CASSLSRPSYGYTF.

The genes are TRBV5-6 and TRBJ2-7; D might be TRBD1 (6 bases). CDR3 length equals 13 residues. Germline assignment: CDR1 SGHDT and CDR2 YYEEEE. V was pared by 2 bases and J by 1 base, with 7 bases between. CDR3 sequence reads: CASSLGQSYEQYV. CDR3 coding DNA: TGTGCCAGCAGCTTAGGACAGTCCTACGAGCAGTACGTC.

The genes are TRBV19 and TRBJ1-1; D is possibly TRBD1 (6 bases). This CDR3 region has 19 residues. The germline V gene has CDR1 LNHDA and CDR2 SQIVND (reference sequence). V dropped 7 bases and J dropped 0 bases, with 27 bases sitting between them. The CDR3 region has the DNA TGTGCCAGTACCGGCCGGGACAAGGGATTACAGAACATGAACACTGAAGCTTTCTTT. Protein product: CASTGRDKGLQNMNTEAFF.

CDR3 loop: CAWRVSEIGKLFF. CDR3 coding DNA: TGTGCCTGGAGGGTCTCGGAAATTGGAAAACTGTTTTTT. The chain carries TRBV30 and TRBJ1-4; D unclear. Germline V gives CDR1 GTSNPN, CDR2 SVGIG (reference sequence). This CDR3 has 13 residues. The ends were cut back, 3 bases at V and 10 bases at J, with 15 bases in the middle.

This clone was counted a single time. This chain joins TRBV6-1 and TRBJ2-3, with D perhaps given as TRBD1 or TRBD2 (5 bases each). This CDR3 is built from 14 residues. V was shortened by 9 bases and J by 1 base, with 14 bases between the two germline ends. Germline V gives CDR1 MNHNS, CDR2 SASEGT. This chain's CDR3 is CASLEGRGTDTQYF. As DNA, the CDR3 is TGTGCCAGTCTTGAGGGCAGGGGCACAGATACGCAGTATTTT.